This TCR beta chain is from a study of T cells in Graves' hyperthyroidism and ophthalmopathy. A remark on this clonotype: What it binds is unknown.

Per the germline V gene, CDR1 is SGHTA and CDR2 is FQGNSA. This CDR3 has 17 residues. V was cut by 2 bases and J by 0 bases, with 13 bases left in between. Patients aged 18 to 65 had newly diagnosed hyperthyroidism lasting under 2 months. RNA transcripts yielded amplified TCR beta CDR3 regions. The primer set for the first-round RT-PCR of the TCR CDR3 was HTBI. TCRdb itself ran the multiplex PCR reads through MiXCR, one entry per CDR3 protein. The data hold roughly 630,000 distinct CDR3 sequences, with around 14% observed a single time. Findings and limits, study-wide: Ophthalmopathy was predicted by the model a median of 6.5 months ahead of onset. Through a model of 13 V-J features, ophthalmopathy was separated from stable hyperthyroidism.

The origin of this receptor is a woman aged 25-40 years with Graves' hyperthyroidism. Sequenced material: blood. The V gene is TRBV7-2, the J gene TRBJ2-2; TRBD2 is a possible D gene (5 bases). Here the CDR3 reads CASSLSRGLTNTGELFF. The CDR3 nucleotides read TGTGCCAGCAGCTTATCCCGCGGGCTAACGAACACCGGGGAGCTGTTTTTT.